This paragraph reports one TCR beta chain. The data belong to a study of blood T cell repertoires in COVID-19. About the study: The samples span acute and convalescent COVID-19 from the United States, Italy and Spain. The cDNA or gDNA used as material had been derived from T cells, B-cell-depleted T cells, or PBMCs.

In the authors' methods: Scientists estimated how many nucleated cells there were by amplifying reference gene primers. Using immunoSEQ multiplex PCR, the repertoire was profiled, and TCRdb retains in-frame clones only, with some absent. Clone size and the V and J calls come from that table; the DNA yielded D and trimming. Among 270,000 or so clones listed, about four fifths were seen once. Sequencing was done on a sample of peripheral blood. This TCR derives from a woman aged 18-29 years with acute or convalescent COVID-19.

The CDR3 DNA sequence: TGTGCCAGCAGTCGGGCAGATACGCAGTATTTT. Its protein product is CASSRADTQYF. The genes are TRBV9 and TRBJ2-3; D not certain. CDR1 and CDR2 from the germline V gene are SGDLS and YYNGEE. The germline V and J ends were trimmed by 5 bases and 4 bases, with 5 bases remaining between them. The CDR3 runs 11 residues.